A single sample gave rise to the 16 T cell receptor beta chains below, sequenced in a study of radiotherapy plus CTLA-4 blockade in lung cancer. Libraries were prepared by immunoSEQ multiplex PCR; TCRdb keeps only in-frame clonotypes and omits some of them. The sample holds about 120,000 clones, around 90% seen once. The sample was peripheral blood, taken from a patient treated with radiotherapy plus ipilimumab. The receptors shown here come from a human donor with non-small cell lung cancer that progressed on radiotherapy plus ipilimumab.

The J gene is TRBJ2-5, the V gene TRBV29-1; D may be TRBD2 (6 bases). Looked up from germline, CDR1 is SQVTM and CDR2 is ANQGSEA. V lost 7 bases, J lost 5 bases, and 20 bases lay in between. The CDR3 loop spans 14 amino acids. The CDR3 region is CSAADGASVETQYF. In DNA form, the CDR3 reads TGCAGCGCGGCCGACGGGGCTAGCGTTGAGACCCAGTACTTC.

A single count supports this clone. CDR3: CASSEDSGRAFAGELFF. CDR3 DNA sequence: TGTGCCAGCAGTGAGGATAGCGGGAGGGCCTTTGCCGGGGAGCTGTTTTTT. J is TRBJ2-2 and V is TRBV25-1, with 11 bases aligning to TRBD2. The CDR3 consists of 17 residues. The V gene end was trimmed by 3 bases and the J gene end by 6 bases; junction bases not matched to a gene: 9. Germline assignment: CDR1 MGHDK and CDR2 SYGVNS.

The J gene is TRBJ1-5, the V gene TRBV11-2; D is unresolved. This CDR3 region has 13 residues. V gave up 4 bases and J gave up 4 bases, with 8 bases separating them. CDR1 and CDR2 from the germline V gene are SGHAT and FQNNGV. CDR3 DNA sequence: TGTGCCAGCAGCTCGGACGGAAATCAGCCCCAGCATTTT. Its protein product is CASSSDGNQPQHF. The variable domain in full, completed from reference TRBV11-2 and TRBJ1-5, reads EAGVAQSPRYKIIEKRQSVAFWCNPISGHATLYWYQQILGQGPKLLIQFQNNGVVDDSQLPKDRFSAERLKGVDSTLKIQPAKLEDSAVYLCASSSDGNQPQHFGDGTRLSIL.

The chain couples TRBV6-4 to TRBJ2-7; weak D call: TRBD2 (6 bases). CDR1 is MRHNA and CDR2 is SNTAGT in the germline V gene. Trimming took 10 bases from V and 0 from J, leaving 19 bases between them. The CDR3 runs to 15 residues. The CDR3, as DNA: TGTGCCACCAGGCTGGGTAGCGGAAGCTCCTACGAGCAGTACTTC. As protein: CATRLGSGSSYEQYF.

The gene calls are TRBV19 and TRBJ2-7; D may match TRBD1 or TRBD2 (5 bases each). Trimming took off 5 bases at V and 4 bases at J, with 21 bases between the two ends. This CDR3 region has 16 residues. CDR1 is LNHDA and CDR2 is SQIVND in the germline V gene (reference sequence). The CDR3 coding sequence is TGTGCCAGTAGTTCTGGGACCAACCCATCGTCATACGAGCAGTACTTC. Translated, it gives CASSSGTNPSSYEQYF.

This clone was seen a handful of times. V and J are TRBV18 and TRBJ1-3; D call uncertain. Trimming left V 6 bases short and J 0 bases short, with 15 bases between. Germline assignment: CDR1 KGHSH and CDR2 LQKENI. This CDR3 region has 16 residues. This chain's CDR3 is CASSQDQSASGNTIYF. The CDR3 coding sequence is TGTGCCAGCTCTCAGGACCAGAGTGCCTCTGGAAACACCATATATTTT.

This chain links TRBV27 with TRBJ1-5; D gene uncertain. Per the germline V gene, CDR1 is MNHEY and CDR2 is SMNVEV (reference sequence). The CDR3 is 15 amino acids. The germline V and J ends were trimmed by 6 bases and 1 base, with 13 bases remaining between them. CDR3 nucleotide sequence: TGTGCCAGCAGCCCCGGGCCCAGCAGCAATCAGCCCCAGCATTTT. Protein: CASSPGPSSNQPQHF.

The CDR3 reads CASSFLLGWNEQFF. The CDR3 DNA is TGTGCCAGCAGTTTCCTCCTGGGCTGGAATGAGCAGTTCTTC. The rearrangement uses TRBV27 and TRBJ2-1, with no clear D. This CDR3 is 14 amino acids long. Trimming left V 3 bases short and J 7 bases short, with 13 bases between. Germline values: CDR1 MNHEY, CDR2 SMNVEV (reference sequence).

The table lists this clone with a count of one. The V and J genes are TRBV30 and TRBJ2-3; D is uncertain. Trimming shortened V by 2 bases and J by 0 bases, and 12 bases separated the two germline ends. Germline V gives CDR1 GTSNPN, CDR2 SVGIG (reference sequence). The CDR3 loop spans 15 amino acids. The CDR3 bases are TGTGCCTGGAGTAGAAGACCGATTAGCACAGATACGCAGTATTTT. It yields the protein CAWSRRPISTDTQYF. The entire variable domain, with the rest obtained from reference TRBV30 and TRBJ2-3, is as follows: SQTIHQWPATLVQPVGSPLSLECTVEGTSNPNLYWYRQAAGRGLQLLFYSVGIGQISSEVPQNLSASRPQDRQFILSSKKLLLSDSGFYLCAWSRRPISTDTQYFGPGTRLTVL.

This chain connects TRBV7-8 to TRBJ1-5; 10 nucleotides agree with TRBD1. The CDR3 covers 17 residues. V lost 0 bases to trimming and J lost 4 bases; unmatched junction nucleotides: 6. CDR1 SGHVS and CDR2 FQNEAQ come from the germline V gene. The CDR3 reads CASSLARGTGVNQPQHF. CDR3 sequence (DNA): TGTGCCAGCAGCTTAGCTCGGGGGACAGGGGTAAATCAGCCCCAGCATTTT.

The rearrangement uses TRBV6-6 and TRBJ2-7; D remains unclear. Per the germline V gene, CDR1 is MNHNY and CDR2 is SVGAGI (reference sequence). Trimming took 6 bases from V and 2 from J, leaving 11 bases between them. The CDR3 consists of 13 residues. The DNA for the CDR3 is TGTGCCAGCAGCCCGAGCCCTCCCTACGAGCAGTACTTC. Protein sequence: CASSPSPPYEQYF.

This chain joins TRBV5-1 and TRBJ2-1, with D perhaps matching TRBD1 (6 bases). CDR1 and CDR2 (germline): SGHRS, YFSETQ. The CDR3 length is 14 residues. V shed 2 bases and J shed 4 bases, with 10 bases lying between them. CDR3 region: CASSLITGYNEQFF. The DNA for the CDR3 is TGCGCCAGCAGCTTAATAACAGGGTACAATGAGCAGTTCTTC.

V usage is TRBV7-3 and J usage is TRBJ2-1; the D gene is possibly TRBD2 (5 bases). This CDR3 comprises 16 residues. Per the germline V gene, CDR1 is SGHTA and CDR2 is FQGTGA. V lost 3 bases to trimming and J lost 7 bases, with 19 bases between them. The CDR3 loop is CASSLGSVPRRNEQFF. The CDR3 DNA reads TGTGCCAGCAGCTTGGGGTCGGTGCCTAGGAGGAATGAGCAGTTCTTC.

This clone has only a few counts. The chain recombines TRBV6-1 with TRBJ2-7, with D perhaps given as TRBD1 or TRBD2 (5 bases each). This CDR3 is built from 16 residues. V gave up 1 base and J gave up 4 bases, with 17 bases separating them. CDR1 is MNHNS, CDR2 SASEGT, per germline. The CDR3 protein is CASSEGGETAVYEQYF. The CDR3 coding sequence is TGTGCCAGCAGTGAAGGAGGAGAGACAGCGGTGTACGAGCAGTACTTC.

Here the CDR3 reads CASSVSRSSGNTIYF. The DNA for the CDR3 is TGTGCCAGCAGCGTCTCACGGAGCTCTGGAAACACCATATATTTT. V and J are TRBV9 and TRBJ1-3; D is undetermined. Germline lookup yields CDR1 SGDLS and CDR2 YYNGEE. The V and J ends lost 2 bases and 0 bases respectively, with 9 bases between them. CDR3 length: 15 residues.

The chain carries TRBV6-1 and TRBJ2-7, with 13 nucleotides matching TRBD2. The CDR3 extends over 14 amino acids. Germline V gene sequence: CDR1 MNHNS, CDR2 SASEGT. The junction had 5 bases not matched to a gene; V was cut back by 8 bases and J by 4 bases. The CDR3 DNA follows: TGTGCCAGCGGGGCGACTAGCGGGAGGTACGAGCAGTACTTC. Translation gives CASGATSGRYEQYF.